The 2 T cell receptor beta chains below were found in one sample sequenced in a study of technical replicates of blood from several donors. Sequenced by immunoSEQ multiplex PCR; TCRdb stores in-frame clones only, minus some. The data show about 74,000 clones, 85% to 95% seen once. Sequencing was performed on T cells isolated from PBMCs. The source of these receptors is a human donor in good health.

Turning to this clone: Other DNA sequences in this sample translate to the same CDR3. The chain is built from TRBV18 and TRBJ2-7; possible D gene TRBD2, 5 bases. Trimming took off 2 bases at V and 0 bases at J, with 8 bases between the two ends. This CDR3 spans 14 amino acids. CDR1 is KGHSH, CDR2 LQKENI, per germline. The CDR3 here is CASSPSGSSYEQYF. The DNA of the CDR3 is TGTGCCAGCTCACCAAGCGGCAGCTCCTACGAGCAGTACTTC.

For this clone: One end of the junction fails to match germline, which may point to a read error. Written as DNA, the CDR3 is TGTGCTAGCAGCCCTTCCAGGGTTTCCTACGAGCAGTACTTC. Its translation is CASSPSRVSYEQYF. The chain links TRBV7-7 to TRBJ2-7; D might be TRBD1 (5 bases). This CDR3 has 14 amino acids. CDR1 is SSHAT and CDR2 is FNYEAQ in the germline V gene (reference sequence).